These 22 T cell receptor beta chains share one sample of origin, sequenced in a study of CD8+CD57+ T cells in acquired aplastic anemia (dated 2018 in TCRdb). The reads were generated on an Illumina HiSeq 2000. TCR beta VDJ combination and CDR3 sequence profiling used genomic DNA as the template. TCRdb took the public reads, trimmed them with fastp at Q25, ran MiXCR for clone calling and kept in-frame beta chains. Merged by CDR3 protein, the rows form single entries marked with the most common genes and DNA. This sample holds about 180,000 distinct CDR3 sequences; less than 55% were observed only once. Under 3.5% of the sample comes from the top ten. The material sequenced was sorted CD4+, CD8+, or CD8+CD57+ T cells (not recorded which) from PBMCs. These receptor sequences come from a human donor in good health.

Many counts were recorded for this clonotype. V and J are TRBV7-9 and TRBJ2-2, with a weak D call TRBD2 (6 bases). Germline V lookup: CDR1 SEHNR, CDR2 FQNEAQ (reference sequence). The CDR3 spans 15 residues. Trimming removed 1 base at V and 1 base at J, with 7 bases between. CDR3 sequence: CASSLGLVNTGELFF. Written as DNA, the CDR3 is TGTGCCAGCAGCTTAGGACTAGTGAACACCGGGGAGCTGTTTTTT. Combining the CDR3 with reference TRBV7-9 and TRBJ2-2 gives the whole variable domain DTGVSQNPRHKITKRGQNVTFRCDPISEHNRLYWYRQTLGQGPEFLTYFQNEAQLEKSRLLSDRFSAERPKGSFSTLEIQRTEQGDSAMYLCASSLGLVNTGELFFGEGSRLTVL.

This clonotype has only a few counts. The genes are TRBV11-3 and TRBJ2-3, with TRBD2 matching over 7 bases. V was pared by 5 bases and J by 3 bases, with 8 bases of the junction left unmatched. Germline CDR1 SGHNT, CDR2 YENEEA. This CDR3 has 15 residues. The CDR3 region has the DNA TGTGCCAGCAGCCGGGGGGTTGGAGGGACAGATACGCAGTATTTT. Encoded protein: CASSRGVGGTDTQYF.

The chain recombines TRBV10-3 with TRBJ2-1; D may be TRBD2 (5 bases). Germline V lookup: CDR1 ENHRY, CDR2 SYGVKD. V lost 10 bases and J lost 8, with 18 bases in between. The CDR3 has 13 amino acids. The CDR3 protein is CASRTRGNYEQFF. CDR3 DNA sequence: TGTGCCAGCAGGACGAGAGGGAACTATGAGCAGTTCTTC.

This clonotype has a count of ten or more. This chain connects TRBV7-6 to TRBJ2-7, with D hard to call. There are 14 residues in the CDR3. The V and J ends lost 1 base and 2 bases respectively, with 9 bases between them. The germline gives CDR1 SGHVS, CDR2 FNYEAQ. For the CDR3, the DNA is TGTGCCAGCAGCTTAGGGGCAGCGACCTACGAGCAGTACTTC. Protein sequence: CASSLGAATYEQYF. Complete variable domain (other parts from reference TRBV7-6 and TRBJ2-7): GAGVSQSPRYKVTKRGQDVALRCDPISGHVSLYWYRQALGQGPEFLTYFNYEAQQDKSGLPNDRFSAERPEGSISTLTIQRTEQRDSAMYRCASSLGAATYEQYFGPGTRLTVT.

This chain connects TRBV18 to TRBJ2-3; 8 nucleotides agree with TRBD2. Trimming removed 4 bases from V and 15 bases from J; junction bases left unmatched: 12. This CDR3 is 13 amino acids long. The germline CDR1 and CDR2 sequences are KGHSH and LQKENI. Written as DNA, the CDR3 is TGTGCCAGCTCACGGGGAGCGGGAGAGGGTAATTATTTT. Translated: CASSRGAGEGNYF.

This clonotype occurred many times. The V gene is TRBV11-1, the J gene TRBJ2-3; 13 nucleotides align to TRBD2. The CDR3 sequence is 18 residues long. Trimming took 5 bases from V and 6 from J; bases not matched to a gene: 14. The germline CDR1 and CDR2 sequences are SGHAT and FQDESV (reference sequence). The DNA for the CDR3 is TGTGCCAGCAGCCCCCAACTAACTAGCGGGAGGGCCTCCGATACGCAGTATTTT. This gives the protein CASSPQLTSGRASDTQYF.

In its sample, this clonotype was seen many times. The rearrangement uses TRBV28 and TRBJ1-2, with D hard to call. V was trimmed by 6 bases and J by 1 base, leaving 6 bases between them. The CDR3 runs 12 residues. The germline V gene encodes CDR1 MDHEN and CDR2 SYDVKM. The CDR3 DNA follows: TGTGCCAGCAGCCCCGGTAACTATGGCTACACCTTC. Its translation: CASSPGNYGYTF.

The CDR3 sequence is CASSLVRTSGSYDEQFF. CDR3 sequence (DNA): TGTGCCAGCAGCTTGGTTCGGACTAGCGGGAGTTATGATGAGCAGTTCTTC. J is TRBJ2-1 and V is TRBV5-5; 13 nucleotides align to TRBD2. Germline CDR1 and CDR2: SGHKS and YYEKEE (reference sequence). This CDR3 is 17 amino acids long. Trimming at V came to 0 bases and at J to 8 bases, leaving 8 bases not matched to a gene.

This clonotype was detected once. This chain connects TRBV7-2 to TRBJ2-7, with D unclear. The V end lost 4 bases, the J end lost 6 bases, and 16 bases lay between the germline ends. CDR1 is SGHTA and CDR2 is FQGNSA in the germline V gene. The CDR3 consists of 14 residues. Here the CDR3 reads CASSSQEILSEQYF. CDR3 DNA sequence: TGTGCCAGCAGCTCCCAGGAGATTTTATCCGAGCAGTACTTC.

This clonotype was seen repeatedly, ten times or more. The V call is TRBV29-1, the J call TRBJ2-5; a possible D gene is TRBD1 (6 bases). V lost 4 bases and J 4 bases, leaving 16 bases between the germline ends. Germline CDR1 and CDR2: SQVTM and ANQGSEA. CDR3 length equals 14 residues. The DNA for the CDR3 is TGCAGCGTTGCCTTCGACAGGTCCCGAGAGACCCAGTACTTC. As protein: CSVAFDRSRETQYF.

CDR3 bases: TGTGCCAGTAGTATCCCGCAGGGACGTTCACCCCTCCACTTT. This encodes CASSIPQGRSPLHF. This chain links TRBV19 with TRBJ1-6; D perhaps matches TRBD1 (5 bases). V lost 3 bases and J 9 bases, leaving 12 bases between the germline ends. CDR1 and CDR2 from the germline V gene are LNHDA and SQIVND (reference sequence). The CDR3 consists of 14 residues.

This sequence joins TRBV28 and TRBJ2-1; TRBD2 might be the D (5 bases). Between the trimmed V and J ends, which lost 4 bases and 9 bases, there was a span of 13 bases. Germline CDR1 MDHEN, CDR2 SYDVKM. CDR3 length: 13 residues. The CDR3 sequence: CASSSRGHSEQFF. In nucleotides, the CDR3 is TGTGCCAGCAGTTCGCGCGGGCACAGTGAGCAGTTCTTC. Looking up the rest from reference TRBV28 and TRBJ2-1 gives the full variable domain: DVKVTQSSRYLVKRTGEKVFLECVQDMDHENMFWYRQDPGLGLRLIYFSYDVKMKEKGDIPEGYSVSREKKERFSLILESASTNQTSMYLCASSSRGHSEQFFGPGTRLTVL.

The CDR3 protein is CASSIGTVATQYF. DNA for the CDR3: TGTGCCAGCAGCATCGGGACAGTAGCGACCCAGTACTTC. The rearrangement joins TRBV7-2 to TRBJ2-5; TRBD1 matches 7 bases. Trimming cost V 5 bases and J 7 bases; bases outside gene matches: 7. CDR1 SGHTA and CDR2 FQGNSA come from the germline V gene. The CDR3 covers 13 residues.

Regarding this clonotype: A much larger clone sits a single nucleotide away, making a read error possible. The genes are TRBV6-9 and TRBJ2-7; 7 bases are a match to TRBD2. Losses at the gene ends were 6 bases for V and 2 bases for J; bases not matched to a gene: 19. The CDR3 has 18 residues. Germline V gene data show CDR1 as MNHGY and CDR2 as SVAAGI. CDR3 residues: CASRLPSMASGTPYEQYF. Here the CDR3 DNA reads TGTGCCAGCAGGTTACCCAGTATGGCTAGCGGTACACCCTACGAGCAGTACTTC.

V is TRBV19 and J is TRBJ2-5, with 8 bases that match TRBD2. Germline V gene sequence: CDR1 LNHDA, CDR2 SQIVND (reference sequence). The CDR3 covers 16 residues. Germline trimming cut 6 bases from V and 4 bases from J; bases unmatched to any gene: 13. The chain's CDR3 is CASRSLEAGDRETQYF. CDR3 in DNA: TGTGCCAGTAGAAGCCTTGAAGCGGGGGACCGAGAGACCCAGTACTTC. Supplemented by reference TRBV19 and TRBJ2-5, the full variable domain reads DGGITQSPKYLFRKEGQNVTLSCEQNLNHDAMYWYRQDPGQGLRLIYYSQIVNDFQKGDIAEGYSVSREKKESFPLTVTSAQKNPTAFYLCASRSLEAGDRETQYFGPGTRLLVL.

This CDR3 is CASSQNRDEQYF. The CDR3 DNA reads as TGTGCCAGCAGCCAGAATCGGGACGAGCAGTACTTC. This rearrangement joins TRBV5-4 to TRBJ2-7; D unclear. Germline V gene lookup returns CDR1 SGHNT and CDR2 YYREEE (reference sequence). V was pared by 4 bases and J by 5 bases, with 10 bases between. The CDR3 is 12 amino acids.

The chain carries TRBV9 and TRBJ1-1, with D unresolved. V shed 0 bases and J shed 4 bases, with 10 bases lying between them. This CDR3 comprises 14 residues. Germline CDR1 SGDLS, CDR2 YYNGEE. The CDR3 spells CASSVDWGGTEAFF. For the CDR3, the DNA is TGTGCCAGCAGCGTAGATTGGGGAGGCACTGAAGCTTTCTTT.

The sample holds many counts of this clonotype. The chain recombines TRBV7-6 with TRBJ2-5; D gene uncertain. CDR3 length equals 12 residues. Germline V gene lookup returns CDR1 SGHVS and CDR2 FNYEAQ. Trimming took off 3 bases at V and 2 bases at J, with 4 bases between the two ends. CDR3 coding DNA: TGTGCCAGCAGCTTTGGGCAAGAGACCCAGTACTTC. Translating it yields CASSFGQETQYF.

CDR3 sequence reads: CAWRTGATYTGELFF. The DNA for the CDR3 is TGTGCCTGGCGAACGGGAGCGACGTACACCGGGGAGCTGTTTTTT. The rearrangement uses TRBV30 and TRBJ2-2, with D perhaps matching TRBD2 (6 bases). In germline, CDR1 is GTSNPN, CDR2 SVGIG (reference sequence). This CDR3 region has 15 residues. V shed 5 bases and J shed 3 bases, with 16 bases lying between them.

As regards this clonotype: Given a much more abundant clone one base away, this may be a read error. This chain joins TRBV6-1 and TRBJ2-1, with D perhaps TRBD2 (5 bases). Germline CDR1 reads MNHNS; CDR2 reads SASEGT. The CDR3 covers 15 residues. Written as DNA, the CDR3 is TGTGACAGCAACCTAGCTAGCACACTTAACAATGAGCAGTTCTTC. The encoded protein is CDSNLASTLNNEQFF.

Details on this clonotype: The junction and the germline gene differ at one end; a read error may be behind it. J is TRBJ1-1 and V is TRBV10-3, with TRBD1 matching 7 bases. The length of the CDR3 is 12 residues. Germline assignment: CDR1 ENHRY and CDR2 SYGVKD. For the CDR3, the DNA is TGTGTCATCAGTGGGGGACAGCGGGAAGCTTTCTTT. This translates into CVISGGQREAFF.

This clonotype came up a few times. This rearrangement joins TRBV7-2 to TRBJ2-7; D gene ambiguous. This CDR3 is built from 13 residues. Germline-derived CDR1 and CDR2 are SGHTA and FQGNSA. Trimming cost V 6 bases and J 3 bases, with 12 bases left between them. The CDR3 bases are TGTGCCAGCAGAGACCAATGGGGCTACGAGCAGTACTTC. Translation gives CASRDQWGYEQYF. The full variable domain, completed using reference TRBV7-2 and TRBJ2-7, is GAGVSQSPSNKVTEKGKDVELRCDPISGHTALYWYRQSLGQGLEFLIYFQGNSAPDKSGLPSDRFSAERTGGSVSTLTIQRTQQEDSAVYLCASRDQWGYEQYFGPGTRLTVT.